The 27 T cell receptor delta chains listed next were all sequenced from one sample in a study of gamma-delta chains in newborns, infants, children (dated by TCRdb to between 2019 and 2020). Instrument on record: Illumina MiSeq. Clone calls in TCRdb were regenerated from the public reads with CATT, after which identical DNA sequences shared one row. The sample yields around 7,500 delta-chain clones; about 11% were counted once. Approximately 6.5% of the sample is in the top ten clones. Input material: blood. The receptors derive from a child who was a newborn, infant or young child, either healthy, febrile or measles-vaccinated (not recorded which).

This clone was seen only a few times. Distinct nucleotide sequences in the sample also encode this CDR3. The chain couples TRDV2 to TRDJ1; D is perhaps TRDD3 (5 bases). CDR3 length: 20 residues. The germline V gene encodes CDR1 GEAIGNYY and CDR2 EKD. V dropped 0 bases and J dropped 2 bases, with 27 bases sitting between them. CDR3 nucleotide sequence: TGTGCCTGTGACACCCTCCGGGGAACCCCGGGGGTGCGAAGTACCGATAAACTCATCTTT. It specifies CACDTLRGTPGVRSTDKLIF.

This clone ranks as medium-sized (0.01 to 0.1%). The rearrangement uses TRDV2 and TRDJ3; 7 positions agree with TRDD3. CDR3 size: 18 residues. CDR1 is GEAIGNYY and CDR2 is EKD in the germline V gene. The V segment lost 5 bases and the J segment 0 bases; nucleotides outside the gene matches: 9. The CDR3 reads CACATLGVHSWDTRQMFF. DNA of the CDR3: TGTGCCTGTGCCACTCTGGGGGTTCACTCCTGGGACACCCGACAGATGTTTTTC.

This clone was recorded a few times. This chain uses TRDV2 with TRDJ1, with a possible D match to TRDD3 (6 bases). V was trimmed by 0 bases and J by 0 bases, leaving 16 bases between them. The CDR3 extends over 17 amino acids. Germline loops: CDR1 GEAIGNYY, CDR2 EKD. The CDR3 DNA reads TGTGCCTGTGACACCGTTCTGGGGCTCTCTTACACCGATAAACTCATCTTT. This gives the protein CACDTVLGLSYTDKLIF.

This clone was found a few times. A much larger clone lies a single base off, so this may be a read error. This sequence joins TRDV2 and TRDJ1; possibly TRDD3 for D (6 bases). V shed 3 bases and J shed 1 base, with 17 bases lying between them. Germline V gene lookup returns CDR1 GEAIGNYY and CDR2 EKD. The CDR3 is 16 residues long. The CDR3, as DNA: TGTGCCTGTGACGCCGGGTTTGGGGGGACCACCGATAAACTCATCTTT. It is translated as CACDAGFGGTTDKLIF.

The chain has TRDV2 and TRDJ3; 9 bases fit TRDD3. Because TCRdb records no J gene, it was assigned here through a match of the DNA to germline. Trimming at V came to 3 bases and at J to 0 bases, leaving 11 bases not matched to a gene. The germline gives CDR1 GEAIGNYY, CDR2 EKD. The CDR3 is 20 amino acids. The CDR3 region has the DNA TGTGCCTGTGACCAGACTACTGGGGGAGACAGCTCCTGGGACACCCGACAGATGTTTTTC. This sequence encodes CACDQTTGGDSSWDTRQMFF.

A note on this clone: One junction end does not reproduce the germline sequence, and a read error may be involved. CDR3 sequence: CACDPVHRSGYTGKLIF. In DNA form, the CDR3 reads TGTGCCTGTGACCCCGTTCACCGGTCGGGTTACACCGGTAAACTCATCTTT. This chain uses TRDV2 with TRDJ1; D is unresolved. CDR1 GEAIGNYY and CDR2 EKD come from the germline V gene. The CDR3 consists of 17 residues.

This clone ranks as medium-sized (0.01 to 0.1%). V gene TRDV2 combines with J gene TRDJ1, with D unclear. Germline V lookup: CDR1 GEAIGNYY, CDR2 EKD. The CDR3 has 16 residues. V shed 6 bases and J shed 0 bases, with 19 bases lying between them. The CDR3 reads CACSSLVGEDTDKLIF. The DNA of the CDR3 is TGTGCCTGTTCGTCCCTCGTCGGAGAAGACACCGATAAACTCATCTTT.

This clone has only a few counts. The CDR3 spells CACDPLGLEGYTDKLIF. The CDR3 DNA reads as TGTGCCTGTGACCCACTGGGGCTAGAGGGGTACACCGATAAACTCATCTTT. The chain carries TRDV2 and TRDJ1; 7 nucleotides line up with TRDD3. Germline CDR1 and CDR2: GEAIGNYY and EKD. The CDR3 spans 17 residues. V lost 3 bases and J lost 0; bases outside the gene matches: 12.

The V gene is TRDV2, the J gene TRDJ3, with D possibly matching TRDD3 (6 bases). The V gene's germline CDR1 is GEAIGNYY and CDR2 EKD. Trimming took 0 bases from V and 0 from J, leaving 11 bases between them. This CDR3 region has 18 residues. This CDR3 reads CACDTVGGTSWDTRQMFF. Written as DNA, the CDR3 is TGTGCCTGTGACACCGTAGGGGGGACCTCCTGGGACACCCGACAGATGTTTTTC.

The chain links TRDV2 to TRDJ1; 9 bases fit TRDD3. TCRdb does not report a J gene; here it was assigned by matching the DNA to germline references. This CDR3 comprises 16 residues. Trimming took 2 bases from V and 2 from J; bases not matched to a gene: 8. Germline CDR1 is GEAIGNYY and CDR2 is EKD. The CDR3 DNA is TGTGCCTGTGACAATCTGGGGGATTCCCCTACCGATAAACTCATCTTT. Protein: CACDNLGDSPTDKLIF.

With respect to this clone: One junction end disagrees with the germline gene, perhaps due to a read error. Within the sample, other DNA sequences also encode this same CDR3. The rearrangement links TRDV2 to TRDJ1; 8 bases map to TRDD3. CDR3 length: 18 residues. Germline CDR1 is GEAIGNYY and CDR2 is EKD. The DNA for the CDR3 is TGCGCCTGTGACACCGAATGGCTGGGGGACGAGTACACCGATAAACTCATCTTT. It yields the protein CACDTEWLGDEYTDKLIF.

This clone ranks as medium-sized. The V gene is TRDV2, the J gene TRDJ1, with 11 positions matching TRDD3. The CDR3 length is 18 residues. V gave up 2 bases and J gave up 4 bases; unmatched junction bases: 14. Germline CDR1 reads GEAIGNYY; CDR2 reads EKD. The CDR3 loop reads CACDSLLGDKGEVDKLIF. As DNA, the CDR3 is TGTGCCTGTGACAGTTTACTGGGGGATAAAGGGGAGGTCGATAAACTCATCTTT.

This clone has more than one count but fewer than ten. The chain is built from TRDV2 and TRDJ3, with 9 bases that match TRDD3. V lost 1 base and J lost 5; bases outside the gene matches: 8. This CDR3 is 18 amino acids long. CDR1 and CDR2 from the germline V gene are GEAIGNYY and EKD. The CDR3 nucleotides read TGTGCCTGTGACACGGTGGGGGATAGAGCCCGGGACACCCGACAGATGTTTTTC. Residues: CACDTVGDRARDTRQMFF.

This clone appeared a few times. The genes are TRDV2 and TRDJ1; 9 nucleotides match TRDD3. This CDR3 contains 16 residues. J gave up 1 base and V 4 bases, and 9 bases lay outside the gene matches. Germline V CDR1 and CDR2: GEAIGNYY, EKD. CDR3 in DNA: TGTGCCTGTGAGCGGCTGGGGGATGGCCCCACCGATAAACTCATCTTT. It yields the protein CACERLGDGPTDKLIF.

This clone rates as medium-sized. Different DNA sequences within this sample yield the same CDR3. The chain couples TRDV2 to TRDJ1; possible D gene TRDD2, 8 bases. The germline V gene encodes CDR1 GEAIGNYY and CDR2 EKD. V lost 3 bases and J lost 0, with 31 bases in between. This CDR3 is built from 21 residues. The CDR3 sequence is CACDFLRPSYQGDPNTDKLIF. CDR3 nucleotides: TGTGCCTGTGACTTTCTTCGGCCTTCCTATCAGGGGGATCCTAACACCGATAAACTCATCTTT.

In nucleotides, the CDR3 is TGTGCCTGTGACTCCTTACTGGGGGATAGGCTTGGCTCCTCCTGGTACACCCGACAGATGTTTTTC. The encoded protein is CACDSLLGDRLGSSWYTRQMFF. J gene TRDJ3 was identified, but the V gene was not called; the tabulated D call, TRDD3, remains unverified against the DNA. The CDR3 runs 22 residues.

The chain has TRDV2 and TRDJ3; D not certain. V shed 0 bases and J shed 11 bases, with 25 bases lying between them. The CDR3 is made up of 19 amino acids. The V gene's germline CDR1 is GEAIGNYY and CDR2 EKD. CDR3 amino acids: CACDTLMGGEIKRARQMFF. In nucleotides, the CDR3 is TGTGCCTGTGACACCCTTATGGGTGGAGAGATAAAGCGAGCCCGACAGATGTTTTTC.

With regard to this clone: The junction departs from the called germline gene at one end, perhaps through a read error. The chain is built from TRDV2 and TRDJ3; 9 bases are a match to TRDD3. The CDR3 spans 19 residues. Germline CDR1 is GEAIGNYY and CDR2 is EKD. For the CDR3, the DNA is TGTGCCTGTGACACCCTACTGGGGGGATACTCCTGGGGCACCCGACAGATGTTTTTC. Translation: CACDTLLGGYSWGTRQMFF.

Comment on this clone: With a much larger clone just one base away, this may be a read error. The chain links TRDV2 to TRDJ1; TRDD3 matches at 10 bases. There are 17 residues in the CDR3. Germline trimming cut 0 bases from V and 6 bases from J; bases unmatched to any gene: 12. Germline CDR1 and CDR2: GEAIGNYY and EKD. In DNA, the CDR3 is TGTGCCTGTGACACCGCGGGTGGGGGATACCCCAACAATAAACTCATCTTT. As protein: CACDTAGGGYPNNKLIF.

This clone was found a few times. The chain couples TRDV2 to TRDJ1; possibly TRDD3 for D (5 bases). Germline loops: CDR1 GEAIGNYY, CDR2 EKD. The CDR3 consists of 14 residues. The ends were cut back, 3 bases at V and 0 bases at J, with 10 bases in the middle. Written as DNA, the CDR3 is TGTGCCTGTGACCCCTTACTGGACACCGATAAACTCATCTTT. Protein sequence: CACDPLLDTDKLIF.

This rearrangement joins TRDV2 to TRDJ1, with D possibly TRDD3 on 6 matching bases. Trimming pared 0 bases from V and 0 bases from J, leaving 25 bases between. This CDR3 comprises 20 residues. Germline V gene lookup returns CDR1 GEAIGNYY and CDR2 EKD. In DNA, the CDR3 is TGTGCCTGTGACACCCTTCTGGGGACCCTAAATGGGGAGTACACCGATAAACTCATCTTT. As protein: CACDTLLGTLNGEYTDKLIF.

The chain uses TRDV2 and TRDJ1; 9 positions match TRDD3. The CDR3 covers 17 residues. CDR1 is GEAIGNYY, CDR2 EKD, per germline. The V and J ends lost 3 bases and 0 bases, in that order; junction bases with no gene match: 10. The CDR3 is CACDLLGERMYTDKLIF. Here the CDR3 DNA reads TGTGCCTGTGACCTACTGGGGGAAAGAATGTACACCGATAAACTCATCTTT.

This clone came up a few times. This same CDR3 is encoded by further DNA sequences in the sample. The genes are TRDV2 and TRDJ3; 9 bases fit TRDD3. Germline trimming cut 0 bases from V and 0 bases from J; bases unmatched to any gene: 5. This CDR3 has 19 residues. Germline V CDR1 and CDR2: GEAIGNYY, EKD. The CDR3 loop is CACDTVLGESSWDTRQMFF. The CDR3 DNA reads TGTGCCTGTGACACCGTACTGGGGGAGAGCTCCTGGGACACCCGACAGATGTTTTTC.

This clone was observed a handful of times. The chain employs TRDV2 and TRDJ1, with TRDD3 matching over 13 bases. The germline gives CDR1 GEAIGNYY, CDR2 EKD. The trim removed 3 bases at V and 3 bases at J, leaving 36 bases unmatched. This CDR3 is 26 amino acids long. For the CDR3, the DNA is TGTGCCTGTGACCCCGTACTGGGGGATACGCACAGTGCTGCGGGTCCCAATATCCCAGACGCCGATAAACTCATCTTT. This gives the protein CACDPVLGDTHSAAGPNIPDADKLIF.

With regard to this clone: One base away lies a much larger clone, so this may be a sequencing read error. The J gene is TRDJ1, the V gene TRDV2; 8 nucleotides line up with TRDD3. The CDR3 extends over 17 amino acids. The germline CDR1 and CDR2 sequences are GEAIGNYY and EKD. The J segment lost 0 bases and the V segment lost 5 bases, leaving 13 bases of the junction unmatched. The CDR3 bases are TGTGCCTGTGGCACACTGGGGGCTGAGGTGTACACCGATAAACTCATCTTT. Its protein is CACGTLGAEVYTDKLIF.

Comment on this clone: The amino acid sequence in TCRdb belongs to a much larger clone and departs from this DNA's translation at residue 9, likely a sequencing read error; the sequence shown is translated from the DNA. The chain uses TRDV2 and TRDJ1, with 8 bases matching TRDD3. Because TCRdb records no J gene, it was assigned here through a match of the DNA to germline. The CDR3 is 14 amino acids. Germline-derived CDR1 and CDR2 are GEAIGNYY and EKD. After removal of 3 bases from V and 4 bases from J, the junction contained 6 bases not matched to a gene. CDR3 amino acids: CACDETGGSDKLIF. CDR3 bases: TGTGCCTGTGACGAAACTGGGGGCAGCGATAAACTCATCTTT.

This clone was recorded a few times. In nucleotides, the CDR3 is TGTGCCTGTGACCGCCTGGGGGGGAGCTCCTGGGACACCCGACAGATGTTTTTC. It is translated as CACDRLGGSSWDTRQMFF. This chain uses TRDV2 with TRDJ3, with 7 bases lining up with TRDD3. The CDR3 loop spans 18 amino acids. The V gene's germline CDR1 is GEAIGNYY and CDR2 EKD. J was trimmed by 0 bases and V by 3 bases; bases with no gene match: 7.